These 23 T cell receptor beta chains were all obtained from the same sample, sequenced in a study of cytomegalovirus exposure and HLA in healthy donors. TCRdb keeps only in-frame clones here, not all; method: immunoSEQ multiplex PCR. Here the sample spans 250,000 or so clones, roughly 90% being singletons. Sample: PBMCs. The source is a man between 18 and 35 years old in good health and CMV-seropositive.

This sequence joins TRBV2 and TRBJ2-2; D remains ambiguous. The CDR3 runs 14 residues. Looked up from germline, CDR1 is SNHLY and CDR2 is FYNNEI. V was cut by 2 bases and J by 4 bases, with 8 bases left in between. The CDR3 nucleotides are TGTGCCAGCAGTGAATTGGCTATCACCGGGGAGCTGTTTTTT. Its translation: CASSELAITGELFF.

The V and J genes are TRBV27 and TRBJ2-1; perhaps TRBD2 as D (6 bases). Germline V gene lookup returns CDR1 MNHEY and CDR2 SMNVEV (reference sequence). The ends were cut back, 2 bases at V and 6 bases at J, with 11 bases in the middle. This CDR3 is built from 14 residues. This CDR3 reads CASSLRGTVNEQFF. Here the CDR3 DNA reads TGTGCCAGCAGTTTACGCGGGACGGTCAATGAGCAGTTCTTC.

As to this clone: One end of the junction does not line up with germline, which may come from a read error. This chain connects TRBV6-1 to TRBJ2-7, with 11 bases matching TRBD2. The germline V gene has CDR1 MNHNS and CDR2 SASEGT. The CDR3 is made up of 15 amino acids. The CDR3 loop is CASSEGLAGSYEQYF. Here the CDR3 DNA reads TGTGCCAGCAGCGAAGGACTAGCGGGCTCCTACGAGCAGTACTTC.

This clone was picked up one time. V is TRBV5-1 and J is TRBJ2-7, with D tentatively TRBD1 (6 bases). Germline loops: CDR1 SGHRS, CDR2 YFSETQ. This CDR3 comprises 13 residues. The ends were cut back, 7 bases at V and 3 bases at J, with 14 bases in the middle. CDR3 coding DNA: TGCGCCAGCTCCAGGGACAATATCTACGAGCAGTACTTC. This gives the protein CASSRDNIYEQYF.

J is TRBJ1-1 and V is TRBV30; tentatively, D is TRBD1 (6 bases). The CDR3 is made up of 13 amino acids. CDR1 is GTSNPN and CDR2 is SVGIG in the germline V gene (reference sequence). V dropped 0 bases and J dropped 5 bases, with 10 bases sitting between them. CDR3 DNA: TGTGCCTGGAGTGTATCAGGGGAGACTGAAGCTTTCTTT. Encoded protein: CAWSVSGETEAFF.

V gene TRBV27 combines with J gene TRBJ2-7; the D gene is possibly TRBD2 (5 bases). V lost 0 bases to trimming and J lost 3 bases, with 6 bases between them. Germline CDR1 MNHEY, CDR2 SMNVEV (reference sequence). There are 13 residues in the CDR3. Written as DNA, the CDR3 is TGTGCCAGCAGTTTATCGGCGGGCTACGAGCAGTACTTC. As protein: CASSLSAGYEQYF.

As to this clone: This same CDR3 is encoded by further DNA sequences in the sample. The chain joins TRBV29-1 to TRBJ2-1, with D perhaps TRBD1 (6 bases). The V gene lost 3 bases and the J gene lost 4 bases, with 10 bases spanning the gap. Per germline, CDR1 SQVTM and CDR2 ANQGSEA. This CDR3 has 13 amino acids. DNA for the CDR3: TGCAGCGTTGACCGGCAGGGGTACAATGAGCAGTTCTTC. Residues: CSVDRQGYNEQFF.

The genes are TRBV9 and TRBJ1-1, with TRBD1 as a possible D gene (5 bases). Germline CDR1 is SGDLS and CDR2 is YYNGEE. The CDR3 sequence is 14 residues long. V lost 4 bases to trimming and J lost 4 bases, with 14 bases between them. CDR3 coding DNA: TGTGCCAGCAGCACCGACCAGGGAAGCACTGAAGCTTTCTTT. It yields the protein CASSTDQGSTEAFF.

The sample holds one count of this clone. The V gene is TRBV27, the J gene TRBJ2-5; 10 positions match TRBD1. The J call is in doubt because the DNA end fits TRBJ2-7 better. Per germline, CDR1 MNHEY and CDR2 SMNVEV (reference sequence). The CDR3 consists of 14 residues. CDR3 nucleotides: TGTGCCAGCAGCCTCGGACAGGGGGGATACGAGCAGTACTTC. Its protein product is CASSLGQGGYEQYF.

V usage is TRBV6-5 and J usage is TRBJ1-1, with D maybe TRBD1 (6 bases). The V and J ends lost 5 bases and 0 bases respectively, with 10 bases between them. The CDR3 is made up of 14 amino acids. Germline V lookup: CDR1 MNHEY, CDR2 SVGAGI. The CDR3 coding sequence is TGTGCCAGCAGTGACAGGTTCATGAACACTGAAGCTTTCTTT. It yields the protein CASSDRFMNTEAFF.

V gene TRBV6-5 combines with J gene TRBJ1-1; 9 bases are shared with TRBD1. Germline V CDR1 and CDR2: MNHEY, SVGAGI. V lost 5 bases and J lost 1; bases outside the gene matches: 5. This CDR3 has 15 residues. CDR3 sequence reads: CASSPRTGANTEAFF. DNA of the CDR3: TGTGCCAGCAGTCCCAGGACAGGGGCGAACACTGAAGCTTTCTTT.

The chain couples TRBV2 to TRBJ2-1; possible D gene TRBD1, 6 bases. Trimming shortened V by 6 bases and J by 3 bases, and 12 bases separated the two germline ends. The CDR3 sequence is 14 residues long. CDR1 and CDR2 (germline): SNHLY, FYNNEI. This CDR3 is CASRPTGYYNEQFF. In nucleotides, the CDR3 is TGTGCCAGCAGACCTACAGGGTACTACAATGAGCAGTTCTTC.

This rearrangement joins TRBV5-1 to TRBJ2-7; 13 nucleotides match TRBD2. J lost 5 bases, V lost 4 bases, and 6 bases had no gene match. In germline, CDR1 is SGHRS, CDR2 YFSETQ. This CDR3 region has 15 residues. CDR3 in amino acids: CASSLTSGRVNEQYF. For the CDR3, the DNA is TGCGCCAGCAGCCTAACTAGCGGGAGGGTAAACGAGCAGTACTTC.

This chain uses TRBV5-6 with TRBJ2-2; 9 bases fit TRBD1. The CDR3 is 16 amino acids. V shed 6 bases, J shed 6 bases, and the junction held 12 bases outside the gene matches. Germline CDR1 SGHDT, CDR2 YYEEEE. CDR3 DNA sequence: TGTGCCAGCATGCTAACACAGGGGGCTTGGGCCGGGGAGCTGTTTTTT. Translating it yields CASMLTQGAWAGELFF.

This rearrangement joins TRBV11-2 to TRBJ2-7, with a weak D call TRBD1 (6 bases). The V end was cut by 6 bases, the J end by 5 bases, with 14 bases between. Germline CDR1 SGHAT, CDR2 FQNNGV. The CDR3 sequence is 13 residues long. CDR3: CASRDTGIHEQYF. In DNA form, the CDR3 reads TGTGCCAGCAGAGATACAGGGATCCACGAGCAGTACTTC.

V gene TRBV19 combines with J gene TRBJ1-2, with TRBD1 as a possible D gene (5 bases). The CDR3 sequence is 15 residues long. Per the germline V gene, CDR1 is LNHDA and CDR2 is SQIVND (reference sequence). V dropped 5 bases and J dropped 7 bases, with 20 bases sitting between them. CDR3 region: CASSAGTGGALGYTF. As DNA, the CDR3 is TGTGCCAGTAGTGCCGGGACCGGAGGCGCCCTTGGCTACACCTTC.

The chain's CDR3 is CASRGTTNEKLFF. In nucleotides, the CDR3 is TGCGCCAGCAGAGGGACAACTAATGAAAAACTGTTTTTT. This chain connects TRBV5-1 to TRBJ1-4, with unresolved D. Germline CDR1 SGHRS, CDR2 YFSETQ. V lost 5 bases, J lost 0 bases, and 5 bases lay in between. The CDR3 is 13 residues long.

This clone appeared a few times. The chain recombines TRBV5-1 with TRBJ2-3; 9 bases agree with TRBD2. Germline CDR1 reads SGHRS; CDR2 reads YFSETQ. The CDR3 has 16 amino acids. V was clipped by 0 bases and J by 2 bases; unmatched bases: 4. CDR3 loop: CASSLVASGNTDTQYF. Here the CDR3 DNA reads TGCGCCAGCAGCTTGGTGGCTAGCGGGAACACAGATACGCAGTATTTT. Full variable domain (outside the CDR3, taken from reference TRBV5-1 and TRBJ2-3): KAGVTQTPRYLIKTRGQQVTLSCSPISGHRSVSWYQQTPGQGLQFLFEYFSETQRNKGNFPGRFSGRQFSNSRSEMNVSTLELGDSALYLCASSLVASGNTDTQYFGPGTRLTVL.

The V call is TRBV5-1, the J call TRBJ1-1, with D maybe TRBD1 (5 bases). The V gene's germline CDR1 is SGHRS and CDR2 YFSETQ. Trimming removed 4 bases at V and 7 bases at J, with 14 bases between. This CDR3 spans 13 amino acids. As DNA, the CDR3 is TGCGCCAGCAGCAGAGGGGAACTGGATGAAGCTTTCTTT. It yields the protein CASSRGELDEAFF.

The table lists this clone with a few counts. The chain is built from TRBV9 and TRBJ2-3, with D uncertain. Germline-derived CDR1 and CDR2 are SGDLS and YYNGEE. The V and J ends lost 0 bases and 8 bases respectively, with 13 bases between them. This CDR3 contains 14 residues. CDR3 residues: CASSVEWGMGTQYF. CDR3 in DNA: TGTGCCAGCAGCGTAGAATGGGGTATGGGTACGCAGTATTTT.

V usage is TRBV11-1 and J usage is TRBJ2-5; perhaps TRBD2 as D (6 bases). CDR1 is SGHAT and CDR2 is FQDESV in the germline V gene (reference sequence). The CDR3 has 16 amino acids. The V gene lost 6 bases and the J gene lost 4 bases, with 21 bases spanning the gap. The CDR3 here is CASSRLGFYNPETQYF. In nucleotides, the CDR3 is TGTGCCAGCAGTCGACTAGGATTTTATAACCCAGAGACCCAGTACTTC.

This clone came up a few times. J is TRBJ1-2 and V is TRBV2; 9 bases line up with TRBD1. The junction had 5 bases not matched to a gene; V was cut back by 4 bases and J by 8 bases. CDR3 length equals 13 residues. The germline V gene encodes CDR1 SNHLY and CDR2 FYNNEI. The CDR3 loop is CASSGGQGRGYTF. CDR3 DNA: TGTGCCAGCAGTGGTGGACAGGGGAGAGGCTACACCTTC. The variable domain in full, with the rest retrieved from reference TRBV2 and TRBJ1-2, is EPEVTQTPSHQVTQMGQEVILRCVPISNHLYFYWYRQILGQKVEFLVSFYNNEISEKSEIFDDQFSVERPDGSNFTLKIRSTKLEDSAMYFCASSGGQGRGYTFGSGTRLTVV.

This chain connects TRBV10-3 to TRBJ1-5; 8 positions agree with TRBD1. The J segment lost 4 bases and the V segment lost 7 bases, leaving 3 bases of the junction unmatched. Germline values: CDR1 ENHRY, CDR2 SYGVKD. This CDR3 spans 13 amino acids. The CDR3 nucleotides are TGTGCCATCACAGGGGGCCGGAATCAGCCCCAGCATTTT. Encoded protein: CAITGGRNQPQHF.